The clone carrying this T cell receptor (beta chain) was picked up many times. The entry originates in a study of shared clonotypes between healthy human individuals. Only in-frame clones appear in the TCRdb table, and some are missing; sequencing was by immunoSEQ multiplex PCR. In the table there are around 1.1 million clones, 60% to 85% of which are singletons. CDR1 MDHEN and CDR2 SYDVKM come from the germline V gene. Trimming cost V 5 bases and J 4 bases, with 11 bases left between them. The CDR3 is 13 residues long. V usage is TRBV28 and J usage is TRBJ1-2, with D possibly being TRBD1 (5 bases). The sequence derives from a man younger than 35 in good health. Some clones in this sample may be carry-over from other donors' samples. The sequenced sample was memory CD4+ T cells from PBMCs. Subset denoted: CD45RA-negative fraction. In DNA form, the CDR3 reads TGTGCCAGCAGTACACAGGCGAGCTATGGCTACACCTTC. Encoded protein: CASSTQASYGYTF.